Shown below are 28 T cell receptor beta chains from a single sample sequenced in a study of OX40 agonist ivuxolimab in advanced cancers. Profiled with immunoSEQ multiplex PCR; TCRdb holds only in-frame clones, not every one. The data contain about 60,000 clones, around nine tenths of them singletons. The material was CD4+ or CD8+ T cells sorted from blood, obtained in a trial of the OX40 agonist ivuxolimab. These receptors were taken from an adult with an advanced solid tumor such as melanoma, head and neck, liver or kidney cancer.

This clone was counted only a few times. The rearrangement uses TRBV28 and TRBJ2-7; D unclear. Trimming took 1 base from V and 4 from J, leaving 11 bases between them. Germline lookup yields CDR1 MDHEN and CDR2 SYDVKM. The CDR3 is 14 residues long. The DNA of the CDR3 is TGTGCCAGCAGTTTATTGGTAGTTGGGTACGAGCAGTACTTC. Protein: CASSLLVVGYEQYF.

The CDR3: CASSSLDSFAETQYF. CDR3 coding DNA: TGCGCCAGCAGCTCCCTAGACAGCTTCGCCGAGACCCAGTACTTC. V usage is TRBV5-1 and J usage is TRBJ2-5; D may be TRBD1 (5 bases). The germline V gene has CDR1 SGHRS and CDR2 YFSETQ. CDR3 length: 15 amino acids. Trimming pared 3 bases from V and 5 bases from J, leaving 17 bases between.

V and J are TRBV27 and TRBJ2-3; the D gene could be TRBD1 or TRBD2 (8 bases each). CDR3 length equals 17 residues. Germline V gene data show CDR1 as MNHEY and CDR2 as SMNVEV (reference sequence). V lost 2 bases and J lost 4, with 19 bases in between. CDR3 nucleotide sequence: TGTGCCAGCAGTTTACGGGGGGTAGCGGGACAGGCAGATACGCAGTATTTT. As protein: CASSLRGVAGQADTQYF.

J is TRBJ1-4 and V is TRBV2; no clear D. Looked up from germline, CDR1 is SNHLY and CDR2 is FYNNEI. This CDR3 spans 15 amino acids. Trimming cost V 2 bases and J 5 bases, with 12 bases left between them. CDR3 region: CASSEWLLKNEKLFF. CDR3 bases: TGTGCCAGCAGTGAATGGTTGTTGAAGAATGAAAAACTGTTTTTT.

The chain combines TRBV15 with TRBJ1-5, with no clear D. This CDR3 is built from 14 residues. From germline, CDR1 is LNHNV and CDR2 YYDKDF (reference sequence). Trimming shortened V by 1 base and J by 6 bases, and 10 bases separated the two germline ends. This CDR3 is CATSRGGSGQPQHF. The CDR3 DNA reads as TGTGCCACCAGCAGAGGCGGGAGCGGTCAGCCCCAGCATTTT. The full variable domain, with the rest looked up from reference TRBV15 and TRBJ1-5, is DAMVIQNPRYQVTQFGKPVTLSCSQTLNHNVMYWYQQKSSQAPKLLFHYYDKDFNNEADTPDNFQSRRPNTSFCFLDIRSPGLGDTAMYLCATSRGGSGQPQHFGDGTRLSIL.

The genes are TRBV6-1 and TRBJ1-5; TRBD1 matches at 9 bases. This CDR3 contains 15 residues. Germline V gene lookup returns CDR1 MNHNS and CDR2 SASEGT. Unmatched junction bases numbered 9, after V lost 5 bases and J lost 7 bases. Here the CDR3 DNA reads TGTGCCAGCAGTACAACAGGGGGCGCAGAGCAGCCCCAGCATTTT. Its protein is CASSTTGGAEQPQHF.

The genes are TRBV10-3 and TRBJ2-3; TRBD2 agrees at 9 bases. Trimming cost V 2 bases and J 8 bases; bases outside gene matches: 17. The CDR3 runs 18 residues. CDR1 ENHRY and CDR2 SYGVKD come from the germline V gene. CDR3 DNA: TGTGCCATCAGTGAGACCCCGTCTATAGCGGGAGAAAAGGGTACGCAGTATTTT. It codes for CAISETPSIAGEKGTQYF.

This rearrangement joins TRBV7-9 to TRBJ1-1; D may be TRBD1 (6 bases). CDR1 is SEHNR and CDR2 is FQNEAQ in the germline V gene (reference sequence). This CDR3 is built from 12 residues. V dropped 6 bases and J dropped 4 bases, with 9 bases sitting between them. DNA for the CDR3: TGTGCCAGCAGTAACAGGGTCACTGAAGCTTTCTTT. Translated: CASSNRVTEAFF.

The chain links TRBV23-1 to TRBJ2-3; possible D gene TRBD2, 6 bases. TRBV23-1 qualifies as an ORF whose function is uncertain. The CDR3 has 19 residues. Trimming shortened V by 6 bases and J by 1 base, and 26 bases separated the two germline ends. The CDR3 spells CASSHRPLGLPYCTDTQYF. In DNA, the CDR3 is TGCGCCAGCAGCCACCGGCCCTTGGGACTCCCGTACTGCACAGATACGCAGTATTTT.

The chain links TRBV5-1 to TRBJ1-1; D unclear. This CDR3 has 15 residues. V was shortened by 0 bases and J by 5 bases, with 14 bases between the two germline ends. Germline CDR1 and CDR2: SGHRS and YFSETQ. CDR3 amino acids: CASSLVRPVGTEAFF. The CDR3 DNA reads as TGCGCCAGCAGCTTGGTCCGACCGGTTGGGACTGAAGCTTTCTTT.

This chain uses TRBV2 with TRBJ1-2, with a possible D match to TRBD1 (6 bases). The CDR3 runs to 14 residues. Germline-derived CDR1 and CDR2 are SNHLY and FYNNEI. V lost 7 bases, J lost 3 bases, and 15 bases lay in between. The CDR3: CASILGGTYYGYTF. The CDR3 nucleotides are TGTGCCAGCATCCTAGGGGGGACCTACTATGGCTACACCTTC. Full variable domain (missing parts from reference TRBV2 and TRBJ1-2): EPEVTQTPSHQVTQMGQEVILRCVPISNHLYFYWYRQILGQKVEFLVSFYNNEISEKSEIFDDQFSVERPDGSNFTLKIRSTKLEDSAMYFCASILGGTYYGYTFGSGTRLTVV.

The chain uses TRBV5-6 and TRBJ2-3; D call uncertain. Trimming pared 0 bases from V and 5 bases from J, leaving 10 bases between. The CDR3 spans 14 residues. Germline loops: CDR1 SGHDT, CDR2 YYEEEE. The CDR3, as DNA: TGTGCCAGCAGCTTGGACAGCATATTAGATACGCAGTATTTT. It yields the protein CASSLDSILDTQYF.

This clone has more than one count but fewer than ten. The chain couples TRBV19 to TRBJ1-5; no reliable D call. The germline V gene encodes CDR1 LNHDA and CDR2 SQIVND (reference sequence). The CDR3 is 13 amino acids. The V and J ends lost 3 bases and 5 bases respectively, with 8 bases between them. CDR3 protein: CASSISRDQPQHF. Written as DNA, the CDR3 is TGTGCCAGTAGTATCTCTCGAGATCAGCCCCAGCATTTT.

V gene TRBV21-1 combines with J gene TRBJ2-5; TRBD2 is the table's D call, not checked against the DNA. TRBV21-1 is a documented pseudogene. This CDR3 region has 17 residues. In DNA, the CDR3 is TGTGCCAGCAGCAAGGGAGGGACCAAAAAGGGCGCGGAGACCCAGTACTTC. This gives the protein CASSKGGTKKGAETQYF.

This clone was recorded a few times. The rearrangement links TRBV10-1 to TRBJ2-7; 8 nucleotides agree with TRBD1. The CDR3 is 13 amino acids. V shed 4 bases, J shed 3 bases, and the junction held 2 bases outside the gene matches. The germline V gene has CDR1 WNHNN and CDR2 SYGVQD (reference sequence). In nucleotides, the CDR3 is TGCGCCAGCAGTGGAGACAGGGGCTACGAGCAGTACTTC. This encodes CASSGDRGYEQYF.

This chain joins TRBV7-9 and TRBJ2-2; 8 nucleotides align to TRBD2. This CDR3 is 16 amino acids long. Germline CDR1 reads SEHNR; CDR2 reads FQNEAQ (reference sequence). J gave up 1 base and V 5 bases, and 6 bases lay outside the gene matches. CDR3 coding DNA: TGTGCCAGCAGCAACTTCGGGGGGGAGAACACCGGGGAGCTGTTTTTT. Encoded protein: CASSNFGGENTGELFF.

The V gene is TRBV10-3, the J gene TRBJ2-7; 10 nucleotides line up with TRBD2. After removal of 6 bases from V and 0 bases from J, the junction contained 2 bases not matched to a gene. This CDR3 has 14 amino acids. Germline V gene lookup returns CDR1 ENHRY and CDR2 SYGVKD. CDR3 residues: CAIRGTSASYEQYF. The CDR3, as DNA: TGTGCCATCAGGGGGACTAGCGCCTCCTACGAGCAGTACTTC.

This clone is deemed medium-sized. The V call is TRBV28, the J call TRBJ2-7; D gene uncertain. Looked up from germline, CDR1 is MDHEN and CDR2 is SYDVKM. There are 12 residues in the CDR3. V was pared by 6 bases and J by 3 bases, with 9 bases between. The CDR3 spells CASSLTNYEQYF. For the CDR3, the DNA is TGTGCCAGCAGCCTTACAAACTACGAGCAGTACTTC.

This chain's CDR3 is CASSLSSSASTDTQYF. The CDR3 bases are TGTGCCAGCAGCTTAAGCAGCTCGGCTAGCACAGATACGCAGTATTTT. The J gene is TRBJ2-3, the V gene TRBV7-3, with D hard to call. The CDR3 contains 16 residues. From germline, CDR1 is SGHTA and CDR2 FQGTGA. Trimming stripped 1 base from V and 0 bases from J, with 11 bases between.

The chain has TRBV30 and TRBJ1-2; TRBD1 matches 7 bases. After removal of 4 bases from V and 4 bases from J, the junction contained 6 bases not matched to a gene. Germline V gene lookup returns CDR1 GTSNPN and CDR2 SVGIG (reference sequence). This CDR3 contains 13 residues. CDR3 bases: TGTGCCTGGACGGGACAGAGAAGCTATGGCTACACCTTC. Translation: CAWTGQRSYGYTF. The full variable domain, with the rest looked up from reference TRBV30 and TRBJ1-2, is SQTIHQWPATLVQPVGSPLSLECTVEGTSNPNLYWYRQAAGRGLQLLFYSVGIGQISSEVPQNLSASRPQDRQFILSSKKLLLSDSGFYLCAWTGQRSYGYTFGSGTRLTVV.

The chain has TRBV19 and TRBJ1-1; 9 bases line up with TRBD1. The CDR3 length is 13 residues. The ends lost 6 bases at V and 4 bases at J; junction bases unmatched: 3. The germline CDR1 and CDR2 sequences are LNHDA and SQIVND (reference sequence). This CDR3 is CASRKTGGTEAFF. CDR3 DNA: TGTGCCAGTAGAAAGACAGGGGGCACTGAAGCTTTCTTT.

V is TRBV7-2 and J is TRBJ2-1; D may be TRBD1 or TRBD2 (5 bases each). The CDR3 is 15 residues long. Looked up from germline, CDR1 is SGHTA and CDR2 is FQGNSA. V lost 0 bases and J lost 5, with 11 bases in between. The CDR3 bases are TGTGCCAGCAGCTTAGCGCACTCGGGACACAATGAGCAGTTCTTC. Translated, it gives CASSLAHSGHNEQFF. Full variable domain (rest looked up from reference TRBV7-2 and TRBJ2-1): GAGVSQSPSNKVTEKGKDVELRCDPISGHTALYWYRQSLGQGLEFLIYFQGNSAPDKSGLPSDRFSAERTGGSVSTLTIQRTQQEDSAVYLCASSLAHSGHNEQFFGPGTRLTVL.

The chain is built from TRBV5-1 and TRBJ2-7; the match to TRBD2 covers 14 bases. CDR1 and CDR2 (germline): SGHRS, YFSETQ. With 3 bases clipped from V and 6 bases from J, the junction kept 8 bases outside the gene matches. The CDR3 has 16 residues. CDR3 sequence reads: CASSSGVTSGRGEQYF. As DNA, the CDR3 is TGCGCCAGCAGCTCGGGTGTGACTAGCGGGAGGGGCGAGCAGTACTTC.

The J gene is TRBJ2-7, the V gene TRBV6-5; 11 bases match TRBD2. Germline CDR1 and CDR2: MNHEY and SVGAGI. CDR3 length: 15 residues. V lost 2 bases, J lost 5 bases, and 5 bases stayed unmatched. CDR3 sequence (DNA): TGTGCCAGCAGTTACGCGACTAGCGGGATTAACGAGCAGTACTTC. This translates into CASSYATSGINEQYF.

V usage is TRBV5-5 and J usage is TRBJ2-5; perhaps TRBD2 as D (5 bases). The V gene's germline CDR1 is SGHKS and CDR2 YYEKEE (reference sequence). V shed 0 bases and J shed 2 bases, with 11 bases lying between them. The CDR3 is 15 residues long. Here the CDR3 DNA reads TGTGCCAGCAGCTTGGCCGGGATAGAGCAAGAGACCCAGTACTTC. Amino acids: CASSLAGIEQETQYF. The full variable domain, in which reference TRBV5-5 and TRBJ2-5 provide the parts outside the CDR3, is DAGVTQSPTHLIKTRGQQVTLRCSPISGHKSVSWYQQVLGQGPQFIFQYYEKEERGRGNFPDRFSARQFPNYSSELNVNALLLGDSALYLCASSLAGIEQETQYFGPGTRLLVL.

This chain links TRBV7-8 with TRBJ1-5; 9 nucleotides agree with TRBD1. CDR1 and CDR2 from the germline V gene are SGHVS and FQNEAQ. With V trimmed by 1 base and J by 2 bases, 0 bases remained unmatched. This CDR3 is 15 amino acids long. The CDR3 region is CASSLGTGGNQPQHF. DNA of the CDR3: TGTGCCAGCAGCTTAGGGACAGGGGGCAATCAGCCCCAGCATTTT.

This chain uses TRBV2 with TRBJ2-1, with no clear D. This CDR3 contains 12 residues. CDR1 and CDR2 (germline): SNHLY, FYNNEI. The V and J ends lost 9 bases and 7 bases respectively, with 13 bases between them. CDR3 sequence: CARAPPRNEQFF. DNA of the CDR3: TGTGCCAGGGCCCCCCCCAGGAATGAGCAGTTCTTC.

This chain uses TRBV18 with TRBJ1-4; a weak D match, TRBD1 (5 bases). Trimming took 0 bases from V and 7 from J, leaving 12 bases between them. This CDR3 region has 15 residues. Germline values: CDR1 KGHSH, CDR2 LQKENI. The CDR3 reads CASSPPGVWGEKLFF. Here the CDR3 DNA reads TGTGCCAGCTCACCACCAGGGGTTTGGGGTGAAAAACTGTTTTTT.